The 10 T cell receptor beta chains listed next were all sequenced from one sample in a study of cytomegalovirus exposure and HLA in healthy donors. In the PCR, 60 Vbeta and 13 Jbeta primers were used. Measured with immunoSEQ multiplex PCR; TCRdb has only the in-frame clones, and not every one. The sample holds 130,000 to 150,000 clones. The sample consisted of PBMCs. The receptors originated from a woman in her 50s in good health and CMV-seronegative.

The chain couples TRBV5-6 to TRBJ2-1, with TRBD2 identical over 7 bases. The V gene end was trimmed by 3 bases and the J gene end by 0 bases; junction bases not matched to a gene: 3. The germline CDR1 and CDR2 sequences are SGHDT and YYEEEE. The CDR3 covers 15 residues. CDR3 DNA: TGTGCCAGCAGCTGGGGGGGGTCCTCCTACAATGAGCAGTTCTTC. Its protein product is CASSWGGSSYNEQFF.

V gene TRBV27 combines with J gene TRBJ1-5; no definite D call. This CDR3 contains 15 residues. V lost 7 bases and J lost 0, with 13 bases in between. Germline CDR1 MNHEY, CDR2 SMNVEV (reference sequence). The CDR3 bases are TGTGCCAGCACCACGGTCCCCTATAGCAATCAGCCCCAGCATTTT. This gives the protein CASTTVPYSNQPQHF.

The V gene is TRBV5-6, the J gene TRBJ2-2, with 8 nucleotides matching TRBD1. This CDR3 contains 16 residues. Germline lookup yields CDR1 SGHDT and CDR2 YYEEEE. V lost 3 bases, J lost 2 bases, and 6 bases stayed unmatched. CDR3 loop: CASSWFDRGNTGELFF. The DNA of the CDR3 is TGTGCCAGCAGCTGGTTTGACAGGGGCAACACCGGGGAGCTGTTTTTT.

This chain joins TRBV5-4 and TRBJ1-2, with no clear D. The germline V gene has CDR1 SGHNT and CDR2 YYREEE (reference sequence). This CDR3 region has 13 residues. V dropped 5 bases and J dropped 4 bases, with 12 bases sitting between them. CDR3 nucleotide sequence: TGTGCCAGCAGATTCGGAGTGGGCTATGGCTACACCTTC. This gives the protein CASRFGVGYGYTF.

The chain couples TRBV28 to TRBJ1-5; D is undetermined. The germline V gene encodes CDR1 MDHEN and CDR2 SYDVKM. V was trimmed by 0 bases and J by 1 base, leaving 4 bases between them. The CDR3 has 14 residues. CDR3 protein: CASSLWASNQPQHF. The CDR3 nucleotides read TGTGCCAGCAGTTTATGGGCAAGCAATCAGCCCCAGCATTTT.

This chain connects TRBV7-2 to TRBJ2-3, with D possibly being TRBD1 (5 bases). From germline, CDR1 is SGHTA and CDR2 FQGNSA. The V gene lost 1 base and the J gene lost 1 base, with 6 bases spanning the gap. The CDR3 sequence is 14 residues long. The CDR3 DNA sequence: TGTGCCAGCAGCTTAGGCAGGGGCACAGATACGCAGTATTTT. Translated: CASSLGRGTDTQYF. The full variable domain, rest sourced from reference TRBV7-2 and TRBJ2-3, is GAGVSQSPSNKVTEKGKDVELRCDPISGHTALYWYRQSLGQGLEFLIYFQGNSAPDKSGLPSDRFSAERTGGSVSTLTIQRTQQEDSAVYLCASSLGRGTDTQYFGPGTRLTVL.

The genes are TRBV6-5 and TRBJ1-1, with TRBD1 matching 10 bases. The CDR3 sequence is 15 residues long. V was pared by 8 bases and J by 5 bases, with 11 bases of the junction left unmatched. From germline, CDR1 is MNHEY and CDR2 SVGAGI. CDR3: CASRTGTGAWTEAFF. DNA of the CDR3: TGTGCCAGCCGAACCGGGACAGGGGCTTGGACTGAAGCTTTCTTT.

The V and J genes are TRBV29-1 and TRBJ1-6; no definite D call. There are 13 residues in the CDR3. The germline V gene has CDR1 SQVTM and CDR2 ANQGSEA. Trimming left V 2 bases short and J 4 bases short, with 6 bases between. CDR3 DNA: TGCAGCGTTGAAAACGGGTATAATTCACCCCTCCACTTT. Its translation is CSVENGYNSPLHF.

This rearrangement joins TRBV5-1 to TRBJ1-1, with D possibly matching TRBD1 (6 bases). This CDR3 comprises 12 residues. Germline CDR1 SGHRS, CDR2 YFSETQ. With 4 bases removed from V and 11 bases from J, the gap between germline ends came to 15 bases. The CDR3 DNA reads as TGCGCCAGCAGCCCCGAGACAGGAGAGGCTTTCTTT. This codes for CASSPETGEAFF.

The rearrangement uses TRBV11-1 and TRBJ1-1; 7 bases are a match to TRBD1. Germline assignment: CDR1 SGHAT and CDR2 FQDESV (reference sequence). The CDR3 is made up of 14 amino acids. The V gene end was trimmed by 4 bases and the J gene end by 9 bases; junction bases not matched to a gene: 11. CDR3 DNA: TGTGCCAGCAGCTCCGGGGGACAGAGGGTGAAAGCTTTCTTT. This sequence encodes CASSSGGQRVKAFF.